One TCR beta chain is described in this entry. Its antigen is undetermined. These data come from a study of cytomegalovirus exposure and HLA in healthy donors. Points from the study as a whole: Confirmation in vitro established that a few CMV-associated chains were specific for CMV antigens.

PCR used 60 Vbeta primers and 13 Jbeta primers. Repertoires were generated with immunoSEQ multiplex PCR, while TCRdb's copy carries only in-frame clones and drops some. Among roughly 150,000 clones listed, nearly 80% were seen once. Germline CDR1 reads SGHNT; CDR2 reads YYREEE (reference sequence). Trimming took 0 bases from V and 8 from J, leaving 9 bases between them. The length of the CDR3 is 13 residues. The chain combines TRBV5-4 with TRBJ2-1; D is undetermined. This TCR derives from a man aged 30 to 45 in good health and CMV-seronegative. Sequenced input: PBMCs. CDR3 nucleotides: TGTGCCAGCAGCTTGGGAGAAAGCGATGAGCAGTTCTTC. Amino acid sequence: CASSLGESDEQFF. The full variable domain, completed using reference TRBV5-4 and TRBJ2-1, is ETGVTQSPTHLIKTRGQQVTLRCSSQSGHNTVSWYQQALGQGPQFIFQYYREEENGRGNFPPRFSGLQFPNYSSELNVNALELDDSALYLCASSLGESDEQFFGPGTRLTVL.